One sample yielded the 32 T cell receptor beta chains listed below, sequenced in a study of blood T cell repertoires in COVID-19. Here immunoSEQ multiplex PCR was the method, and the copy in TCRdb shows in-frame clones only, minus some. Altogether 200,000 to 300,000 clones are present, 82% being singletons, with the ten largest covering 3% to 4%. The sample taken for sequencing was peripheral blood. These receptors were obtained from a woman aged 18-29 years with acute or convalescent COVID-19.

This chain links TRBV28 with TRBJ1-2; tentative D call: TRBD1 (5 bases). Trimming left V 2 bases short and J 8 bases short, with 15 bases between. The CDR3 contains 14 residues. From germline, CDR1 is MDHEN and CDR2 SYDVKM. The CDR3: CASSLGVSYRGYTF. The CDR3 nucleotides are TGTGCCAGCAGTTTAGGTGTCAGCTACAGGGGCTACACCTTC.

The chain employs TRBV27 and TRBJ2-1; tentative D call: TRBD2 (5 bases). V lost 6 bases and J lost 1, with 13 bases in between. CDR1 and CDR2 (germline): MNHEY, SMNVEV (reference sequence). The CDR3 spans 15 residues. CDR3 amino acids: CASRPYSESYNEQFF. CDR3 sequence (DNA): TGTGCCAGCAGGCCATATAGCGAATCCTACAATGAGCAGTTCTTC.

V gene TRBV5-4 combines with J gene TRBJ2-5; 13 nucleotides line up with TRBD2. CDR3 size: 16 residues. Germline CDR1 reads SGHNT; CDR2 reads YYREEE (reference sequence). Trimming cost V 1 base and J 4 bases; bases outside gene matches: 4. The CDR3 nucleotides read TGTGCCAGCAGCTTGTGGACTAGCGGGAGTAGAGAGACCCAGTACTTC. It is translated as CASSLWTSGSRETQYF.

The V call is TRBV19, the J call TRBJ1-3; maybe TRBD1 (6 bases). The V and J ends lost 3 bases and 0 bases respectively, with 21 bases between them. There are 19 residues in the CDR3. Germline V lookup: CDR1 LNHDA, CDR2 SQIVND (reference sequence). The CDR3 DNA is TGTGCCAGTAGTATCCCTCTGACAGGAGCCGCATACTCTGGAAACACCATATATTTT. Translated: CASSIPLTGAAYSGNTIYF.

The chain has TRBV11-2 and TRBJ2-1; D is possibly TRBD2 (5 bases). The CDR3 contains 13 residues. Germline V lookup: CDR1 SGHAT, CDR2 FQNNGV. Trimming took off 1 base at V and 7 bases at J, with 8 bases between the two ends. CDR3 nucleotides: TGTGCCAGCAGCTTAGCTAGCTGGAATGAGCAGTTCTTC. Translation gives CASSLASWNEQFF.

The CDR3 nucleotides read TGTGCCAGCAGCCAAGATATCGCGACAGCCAGGGGAGCTTTCTTT. Its translation: CASSQDIATARGAFF. V and J are TRBV14 and TRBJ1-1, with D maybe TRBD1 (6 bases). CDR1 is SGHDN and CDR2 is FVKESK in the germline V gene. Trimming took 0 bases from V and 10 from J, leaving 18 bases between them. The CDR3 has 15 residues.

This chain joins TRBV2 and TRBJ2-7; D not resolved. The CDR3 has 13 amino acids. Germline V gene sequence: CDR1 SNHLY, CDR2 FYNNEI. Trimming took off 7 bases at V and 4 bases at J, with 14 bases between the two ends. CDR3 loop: CASIPQHIYEQYF. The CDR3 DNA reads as TGTGCCAGCATCCCTCAACACATTTACGAGCAGTACTTC.

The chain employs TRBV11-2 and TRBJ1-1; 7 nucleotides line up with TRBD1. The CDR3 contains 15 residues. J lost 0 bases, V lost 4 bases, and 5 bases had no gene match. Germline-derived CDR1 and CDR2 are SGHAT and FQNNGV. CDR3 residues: CASSSRQGMNTEAFF. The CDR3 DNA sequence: TGTGCCAGCAGCTCGAGACAGGGTATGAACACTGAAGCTTTCTTT. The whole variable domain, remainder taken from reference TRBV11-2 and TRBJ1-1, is EAGVAQSPRYKIIEKRQSVAFWCNPISGHATLYWYQQILGQGPKLLIQFQNNGVVDDSQLPKDRFSAERLKGVDSTLKIQPAKLEDSAVYLCASSSRQGMNTEAFFGQGTRLTVV.

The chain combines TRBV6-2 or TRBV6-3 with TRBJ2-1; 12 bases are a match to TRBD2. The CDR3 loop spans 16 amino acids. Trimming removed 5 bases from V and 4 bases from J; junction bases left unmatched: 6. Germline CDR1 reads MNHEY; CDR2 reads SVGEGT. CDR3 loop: CASSKLLAGGYNEQFF. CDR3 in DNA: TGTGCCAGCAGTAAACTTCTAGCGGGAGGGTACAATGAGCAGTTCTTC.

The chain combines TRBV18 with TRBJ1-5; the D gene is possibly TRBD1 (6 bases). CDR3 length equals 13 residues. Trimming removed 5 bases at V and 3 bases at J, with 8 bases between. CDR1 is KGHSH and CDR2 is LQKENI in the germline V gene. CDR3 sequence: CASSGGNNQPQHF. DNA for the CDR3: TGTGCCAGCTCAGGGGGCAACAATCAGCCCCAGCATTTT. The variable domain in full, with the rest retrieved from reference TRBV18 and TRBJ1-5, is NAGVMQNPRHLVRRRGQEARLRCSPMKGHSHVYWYRQLPEEGLKFMVYLQKENIIDESGMPKERFSAEFPKEGPSILRIQQVVRGDSAAYFCASSGGNNQPQHFGDGTRLSIL.

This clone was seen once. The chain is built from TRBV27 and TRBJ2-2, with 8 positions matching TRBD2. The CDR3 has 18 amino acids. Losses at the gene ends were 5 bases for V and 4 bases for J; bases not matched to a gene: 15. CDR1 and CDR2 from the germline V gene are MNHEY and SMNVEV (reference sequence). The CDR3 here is CASSQIPFGGDPTGELFF. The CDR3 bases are TGTGCCAGCAGTCAGATACCTTTCGGGGGGGACCCCACCGGGGAGCTGTTTTTT.

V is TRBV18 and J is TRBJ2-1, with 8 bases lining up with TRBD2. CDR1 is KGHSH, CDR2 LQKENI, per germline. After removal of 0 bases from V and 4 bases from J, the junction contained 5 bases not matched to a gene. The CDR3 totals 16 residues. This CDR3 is CASSPPDSGAYNEQFF. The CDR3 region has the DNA TGTGCCAGCTCACCACCGGATAGCGGGGCATACAATGAGCAGTTCTTC.

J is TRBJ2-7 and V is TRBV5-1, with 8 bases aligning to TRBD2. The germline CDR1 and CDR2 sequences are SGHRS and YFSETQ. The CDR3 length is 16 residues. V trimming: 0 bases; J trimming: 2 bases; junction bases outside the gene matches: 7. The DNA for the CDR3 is TGCGCCAGCAGCTTGGCCCTGACGGGAGGGCCCTACGAGCAGTACTTC. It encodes CASSLALTGGPYEQYF.

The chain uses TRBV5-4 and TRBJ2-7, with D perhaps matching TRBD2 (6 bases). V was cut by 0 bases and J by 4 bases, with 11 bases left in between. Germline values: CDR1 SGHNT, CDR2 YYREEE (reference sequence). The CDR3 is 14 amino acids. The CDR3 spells CASSLASGQYEQYF. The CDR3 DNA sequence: TGTGCCAGCAGCTTGGCCAGCGGGCAATACGAGCAGTACTTC.

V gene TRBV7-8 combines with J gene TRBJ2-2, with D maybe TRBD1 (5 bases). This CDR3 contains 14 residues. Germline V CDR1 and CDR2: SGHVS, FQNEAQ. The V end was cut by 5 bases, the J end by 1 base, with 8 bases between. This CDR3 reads CASSRQMNTGELFF. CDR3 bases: TGTGCCAGCAGCCGACAGATGAACACCGGGGAGCTGTTTTTT.

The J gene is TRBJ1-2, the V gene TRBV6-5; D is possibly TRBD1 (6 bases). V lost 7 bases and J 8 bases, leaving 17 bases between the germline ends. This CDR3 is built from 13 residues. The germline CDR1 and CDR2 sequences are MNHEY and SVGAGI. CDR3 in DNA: TGTGCCAGCAACGTAGACCCGACAGGAGGCTACACCTTC. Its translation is CASNVDPTGGYTF.

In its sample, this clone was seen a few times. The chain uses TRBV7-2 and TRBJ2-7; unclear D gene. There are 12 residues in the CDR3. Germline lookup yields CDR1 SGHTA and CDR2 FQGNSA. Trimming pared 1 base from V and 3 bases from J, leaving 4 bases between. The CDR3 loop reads CASSLGYYEQYF. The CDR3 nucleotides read TGTGCCAGCAGCTTAGGCTACTACGAGCAGTACTTC.

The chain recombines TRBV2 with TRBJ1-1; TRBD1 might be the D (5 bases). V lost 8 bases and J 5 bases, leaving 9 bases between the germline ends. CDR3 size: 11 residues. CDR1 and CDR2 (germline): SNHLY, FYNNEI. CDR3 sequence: CASLGGTEAFF. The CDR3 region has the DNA TGTGCCAGCCTTGGGGGGACTGAAGCTTTCTTT.

CDR3 DNA: TGTGCCAGTAAAGTTCGGCAGGGGGCATATGGCGGTGAAAAACTGTTTTTT. As protein: CASKVRQGAYGGEKLFF. V usage is TRBV19 and J usage is TRBJ1-4; 8 nucleotides match TRBD1. Germline V gene data show CDR1 as LNHDA and CDR2 as SQIVND (reference sequence). The junction had 17 bases not matched to a gene; V was cut back by 7 bases and J by 7 bases. CDR3 length equals 17 residues.

CDR3 DNA sequence: TGTGCCAGCACCGCCGGAGGACAAGAGACCCAGTACTTC. Protein sequence: CASTAGGQETQYF. V usage is TRBV9 and J usage is TRBJ2-5, with D possibly matching TRBD2 (5 bases). This CDR3 is built from 13 residues. Germline lookup yields CDR1 SGDLS and CDR2 YYNGEE. Trimming took off 6 bases at V and 2 bases at J, with 11 bases between the two ends.

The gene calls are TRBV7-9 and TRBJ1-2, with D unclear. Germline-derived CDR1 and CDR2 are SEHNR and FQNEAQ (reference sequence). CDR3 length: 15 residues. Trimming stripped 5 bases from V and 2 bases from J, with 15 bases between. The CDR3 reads CASSPTAGANYGYTF. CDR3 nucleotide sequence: TGTGCCAGCAGCCCCACGGCAGGTGCAAACTATGGCTACACCTTC. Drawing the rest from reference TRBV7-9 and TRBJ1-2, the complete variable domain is DTGVSQNPRHKITKRGQNVTFRCDPISEHNRLYWYRQTLGQGPEFLTYFQNEAQLEKSRLLSDRFSAERPKGSFSTLEIQRTEQGDSAMYLCASSPTAGANYGYTFGSGTRLTVV.

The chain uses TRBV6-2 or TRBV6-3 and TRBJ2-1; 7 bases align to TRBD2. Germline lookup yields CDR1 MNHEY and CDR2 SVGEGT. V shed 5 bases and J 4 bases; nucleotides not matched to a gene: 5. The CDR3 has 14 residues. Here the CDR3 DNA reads TGTGCCAGCAGTCACAAGCGGGGATACAATGAGCAGTTCTTC. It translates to CASSHKRGYNEQFF.

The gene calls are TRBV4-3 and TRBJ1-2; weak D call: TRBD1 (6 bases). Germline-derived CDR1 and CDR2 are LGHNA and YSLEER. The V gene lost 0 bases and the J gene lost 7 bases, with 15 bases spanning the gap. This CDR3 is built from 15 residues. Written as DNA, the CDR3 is TGCGCCAGCAGCCAAGATCTCGGGGGGCACGGTGGCTACACCTTC. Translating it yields CASSQDLGGHGGYTF.

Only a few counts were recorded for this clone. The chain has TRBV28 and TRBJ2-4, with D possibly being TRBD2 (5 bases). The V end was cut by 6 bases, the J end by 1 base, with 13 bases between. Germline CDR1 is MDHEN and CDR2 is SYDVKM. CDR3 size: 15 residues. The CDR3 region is CASSDPQRAKNIQYF. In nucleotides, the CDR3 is TGTGCCAGCAGCGACCCACAGCGGGCCAAAAACATTCAGTACTTC.

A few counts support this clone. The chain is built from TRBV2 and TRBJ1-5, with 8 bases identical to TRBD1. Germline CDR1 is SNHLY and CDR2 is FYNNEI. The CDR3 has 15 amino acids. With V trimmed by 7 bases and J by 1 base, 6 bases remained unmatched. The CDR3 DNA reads TGTGCCAGCAAGAGGCAGGGGGCGAGCAATCAGCCCCAGCATTTT. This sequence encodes CASKRQGASNQPQHF. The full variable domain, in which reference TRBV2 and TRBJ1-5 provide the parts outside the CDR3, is EPEVTQTPSHQVTQMGQEVILRCVPISNHLYFYWYRQILGQKVEFLVSFYNNEISEKSEIFDDQFSVERPDGSNFTLKIRSTKLEDSAMYFCASKRQGASNQPQHFGDGTRLSIL.

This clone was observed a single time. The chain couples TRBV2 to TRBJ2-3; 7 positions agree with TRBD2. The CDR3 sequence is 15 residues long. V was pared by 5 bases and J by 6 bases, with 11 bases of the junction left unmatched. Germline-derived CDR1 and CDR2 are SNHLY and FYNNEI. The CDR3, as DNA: TGTGCCAGCAGTCCTAGCGGAAGCTTCGTGGATACGCAGTATTTT. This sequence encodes CASSPSGSFVDTQYF.

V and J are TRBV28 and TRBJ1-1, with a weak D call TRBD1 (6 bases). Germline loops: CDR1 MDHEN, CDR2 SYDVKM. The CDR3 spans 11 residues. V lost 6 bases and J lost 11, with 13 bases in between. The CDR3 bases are TGTGCCAGCAGCACAGGGTCAAGGGCTTTCTTT. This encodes CASSTGSRAFF.

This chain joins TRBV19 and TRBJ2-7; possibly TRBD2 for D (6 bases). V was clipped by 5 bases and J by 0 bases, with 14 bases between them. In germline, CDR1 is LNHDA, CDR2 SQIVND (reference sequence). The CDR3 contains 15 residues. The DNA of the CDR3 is TGTGCCAGTAGTTATAGCGGAGCAGACTCCTACGAGCAGTACTTC. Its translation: CASSYSGADSYEQYF.

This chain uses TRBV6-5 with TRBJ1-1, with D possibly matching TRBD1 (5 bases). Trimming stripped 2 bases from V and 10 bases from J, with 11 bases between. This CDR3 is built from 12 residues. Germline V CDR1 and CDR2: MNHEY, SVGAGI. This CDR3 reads CASSYQGLGAFF. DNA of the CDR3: TGTGCCAGCAGTTACCAGGGTCTAGGAGCTTTCTTT.

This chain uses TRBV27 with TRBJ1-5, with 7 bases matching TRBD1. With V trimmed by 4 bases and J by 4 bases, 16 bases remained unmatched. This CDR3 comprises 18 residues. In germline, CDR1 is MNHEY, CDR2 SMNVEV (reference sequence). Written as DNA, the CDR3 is TGTGCCAGCAGTTCCCGGGCGGTCGACAGGGTAGGGAATCAGCCCCAGCATTTT. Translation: CASSSRAVDRVGNQPQHF.

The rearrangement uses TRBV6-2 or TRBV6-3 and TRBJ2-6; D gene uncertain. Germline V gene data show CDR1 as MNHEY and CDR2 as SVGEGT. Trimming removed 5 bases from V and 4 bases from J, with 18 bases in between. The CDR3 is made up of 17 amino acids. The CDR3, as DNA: TGTGCCAGCAGTACCCCAGATAGAGAGGCGGGGGCCAACGTCCTGACTTTC. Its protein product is CASSTPDREAGANVLTF.

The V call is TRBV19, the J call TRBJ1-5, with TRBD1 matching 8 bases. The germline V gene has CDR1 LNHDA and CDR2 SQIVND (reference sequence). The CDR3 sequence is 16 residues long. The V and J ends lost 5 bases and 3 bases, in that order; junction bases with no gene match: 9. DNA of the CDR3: TGTGCCAGTAGTCATACCGGGACAGGCCTCAATCAGCCCCAGCATTTT. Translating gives CASSHTGTGLNQPQHF.